The 9 T cell receptor beta chains below were found in one sample sequenced in a study of T cells in Graves' hyperthyroidism and ophthalmopathy. Researchers amplified the TCR beta CDR3 regions from RNA transcripts. HTBI primers drove first-round RT-PCR of the TCR CDR3. TCRdb analysed the multiplex PCR reads with MiXCR anew, one entry per CDR3 protein. The sample lists about 600,000 distinct CDR3 sequences, roughly 15% seen once, with approximately 13% in the top ten. Sequences were obtained from blood. Receptor source: a woman in her forties or fifties with Graves' ophthalmopathy.

This clonotype has at least ten counts. The rearrangement joins TRBV28 to TRBJ1-1; tentatively, D is TRBD1 (5 bases). Germline assignment: CDR1 MDHEN and CDR2 SYDVKM. This CDR3 is 12 amino acids long. The ends were cut back, 6 bases at V and 4 bases at J, with 9 bases in the middle. CDR3 protein: CASRGPGTEAFF. Here the CDR3 DNA reads TGTGCCAGCAGGGGGCCGGGCACTGAAGCTTTCTTT.

This clonotype was observed a few times. The rearrangement uses TRBV6-2 or TRBV6-3 and TRBJ2-2; no reliable D call. CDR3 size: 13 residues. Germline values: CDR1 MNHEY, CDR2 SVGEGT. The V gene lost 0 bases and the J gene lost 6 bases, with 5 bases spanning the gap. CDR3: CASSYSQSGELFF. The CDR3 bases are TGTGCCAGCAGTTACTCACAATCCGGGGAGCTGTTTTTT.

This clonotype occurred a few times. This chain joins TRBV10-3 and TRBJ2-1; 7 bases match TRBD1. Germline V gene sequence: CDR1 ENHRY, CDR2 SYGVKD. Trimming at V came to 0 bases and at J to 10 bases, leaving 9 bases not matched to a gene. This CDR3 spans 15 amino acids. The CDR3 nucleotides are TGTGCCATCAGTGAGTCGAAGGTTCAGGGGGAGGAGCAGTTCTTC. Translating it yields CAISESKVQGEEQFF.

This clonotype was counted ten times or more. This chain joins TRBV7-2 and TRBJ2-7, with D unclear. The germline V and J ends were trimmed by 5 bases and 2 bases, with 10 bases remaining between them. Looked up from germline, CDR1 is SGHTA and CDR2 is FQGNSA. CDR3 length: 13 residues. The CDR3 DNA reads as TGTGCCAGCAGCCTGCGTACTACCTACGAGCAGTACTTC. Its translation is CASSLRTTYEQYF.

This clonotype has a handful of counts. This chain connects TRBV19 to TRBJ1-1, with unresolved D. CDR1 LNHDA and CDR2 SQIVND come from the germline V gene (reference sequence). The CDR3 runs to 15 residues. Trimming stripped 7 bases from V and 0 bases from J, with 15 bases between. CDR3 DNA: TGTGCCAGTAACCCGGCCAGATACATGAACACTGAAGCTTTCTTT. Translation gives CASNPARYMNTEAFF. The full variable domain, its missing parts supplied by reference TRBV19 and TRBJ1-1, is DGGITQSPKYLFRKEGQNVTLSCEQNLNHDAMYWYRQDPGQGLRLIYYSQIVNDFQKGDIAEGYSVSREKKESFPLTVTSAQKNPTAFYLCASNPARYMNTEAFFGQGTRLTVV.

The chain links TRBV24-1 to TRBJ1-2, with 7 bases aligning to TRBD1. Unmatched junction bases numbered 3, after V lost 4 bases and J lost 8 bases. Germline CDR1 KGHDR, CDR2 SFDVKD. The CDR3 has 12 amino acids. The CDR3 bases are TGTGCCACCAGTGAATACAGGGGCGGCTACACCTTC. It translates to CATSEYRGGYTF.

The table lists this clonotype with a few counts. This chain links TRBV4-3 with TRBJ1-1; 9 bases map to TRBD1. Germline V gene sequence: CDR1 LGHNA, CDR2 YSLEER. The CDR3 extends over 14 amino acids. The V segment lost 4 bases and the J segment 4 bases; nucleotides outside the gene matches: 4. CDR3 nucleotides: TGCGCCAGCAGCCCCGGACAGGGGATCACTGAAGCTTTCTTT. Translation: CASSPGQGITEAFF.

This clonotype has at least ten counts. The rearrangement joins TRBV2 to TRBJ2-4, with a weak D call TRBD1 (6 bases). Trimming took off 2 bases at V and 3 bases at J, with 14 bases between the two ends. Germline CDR1 is SNHLY and CDR2 is FYNNEI. CDR3 length: 16 amino acids. CDR3 amino acids: CASSENGKGGKNIQYF. The CDR3 DNA is TGTGCCAGCAGTGAAAACGGGAAAGGGGGCAAAAACATTCAGTACTTC.

The chain uses TRBV19 and TRBJ2-1; TRBD2 matches at 12 bases. With V trimmed by 7 bases and J by 9 bases, 10 bases remained unmatched. Germline loops: CDR1 LNHDA, CDR2 SQIVND (reference sequence). The CDR3 extends over 15 amino acids. CDR3 coding DNA: TGTGCCAGTACGACTAGCGGGAGAGTGGACGGTGAGCAGTTCTTC. Translation: CASTTSGRVDGEQFF.